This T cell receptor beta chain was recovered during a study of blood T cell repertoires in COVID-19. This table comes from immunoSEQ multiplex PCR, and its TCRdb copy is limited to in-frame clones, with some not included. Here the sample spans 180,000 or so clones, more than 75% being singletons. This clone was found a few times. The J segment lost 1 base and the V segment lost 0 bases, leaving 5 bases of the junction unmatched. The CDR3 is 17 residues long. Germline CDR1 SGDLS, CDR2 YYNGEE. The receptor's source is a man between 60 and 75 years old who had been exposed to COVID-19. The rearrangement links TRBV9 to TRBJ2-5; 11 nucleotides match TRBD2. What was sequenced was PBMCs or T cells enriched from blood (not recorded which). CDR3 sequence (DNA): TGTGCCAGCAGCGTAGCACTAGCGGGAGTAGGCCAAGAGACCCAGTACTTC. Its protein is CASSVALAGVGQETQYF.